This T cell receptor beta chain comes out of a study of T cells in Graves' hyperthyroidism and ophthalmopathy (dated by TCRdb to between 2019 and 2020). Regarding the research as a whole: Peripheral blood samples were taken at the time of initial diagnosis, prior to any treatment. The approximately 95 discovery patients were divided at random into training and test sets in a 7:3 ratio. After blood sampling, hyperthyroidism patients were treated with methimazole at a starting dose of 30 mg daily, and ophthalmopathy patients were treated with high-dose intravenous methylprednisolone. To identify distinguishing TCR V-J signatures, a discovery cohort of some 100 patients was used, comprising 43 with Graves' ophthalmopathy and 57 with stable Graves' hyperthyroidism. In addition, the study compared T-cell repertoires in thyroid tissue and in blood from roughly six Graves' hyperthyroidism patients. TCR Vbeta CDR3 sequencing of 120 to 150 peripheral blood samples (43 ophthalmopathy, 75 to 80 hyperthyroidism and roughly 17 progressor patients) is reported in the paper. Whether ophthalmopathy could be predicted prospectively was tested in an independent validation cohort made up of 18 to 20 hyperthyroidism patients plus 17 patients who later progressed to ophthalmopathy. Points the paper makes about the study in general: In validation, progression to ophthalmopathy was predicted by the model with nearly 71% sensitivity and 72.22% specificity, a median of approximately 6.5 months before onset. Sample size was not statistically predetermined, and investigators were not blinded to group allocation. A 13 V-J signature model separated ophthalmopathy from stable hyperthyroidism, with 87.88% sensitivity and 81% to 82% specificity in cross-validation and 80%/75% in testing. Most expanded thyroid clonotypes (frequency above 0.001) were also detected in blood, a finding suggesting that blood repertoires may reflect thyroid immune responses.

This clonotype appeared many times. This receptor's antigen is unknown. There are no base qualities to consult, and no much larger clone falls within one base. Moderately to severely active disease, a Clinical Activity Score of at least 3, a NOSPECS grade of at least 4, and a duration under 3 months were present in ophthalmopathy patients. Patients with uncontrolled infections, other autoimmune diseases, pregnancy or lactation were excluded. Clinical symptoms, serum thyroxine and TRAb, thyroid ultrasound, and orbital computed tomography formed the basis for the diagnoses. PBMCs were separated from over 9 ml of fresh peripheral blood using Ficoll-Paque density gradient centrifugation. Trizol reagent was used to extract total RNA, and RNA quality was then checked on an Agilent 2100 Bioanalyzer. TCR beta CDR3 regions were amplified from RNA transcripts. The TCR CDR3 was subjected to a first round of RT-PCR using the HTBI primer set and the Qiagen OneStep RT-PCR kit. The libraries were constructed in a second round of multiplex PCR and then size-selected and purified. Sequencing of the libraries was done on an Illumina HiSeq2000 using paired-end 100 bp reads. From the authors' description of their analysis: SOAPnuke was used to process the raw data, removing reads that contained adapters or uncalled bases, had a mean Phred below 15, or lacked an exact match to the constant primer or identifier. High-quality paired reads were merged using COPE v1.2.5, and each unique nucleotide sequence was defined as a clonotype. Clonotypes were aligned to IMGT TRBV, TRBD and TRBJ reference segments using MiTCR v1.1. The analysis included only V-J combinations with a frequency above 0.0001, which together covered 99% to 99.2% of the repertoires. A TCS score was defined as the ratio between F50 (clonal expansion) and ExV (chaos), using BLOSUM62-based TCRdist between CDR3 peptides within each V-J. Welch's t-statistics and random forest reduced around 550 V-J features to 10 to 15, which were used in a naive Bayes classifier (R e1071). The public sequencing data were trimmed at Q25 with fastp and processed into clonotypes with MiXCR by TCRdb, which kept only in-frame beta chains. Each CDR3 protein appears once, grouped with its most common genes and DNA. It is TCRdb's table, rather than the study itself, that gives the V and J calls and clone size. The sample table lists approximately 410,000 distinct CDR3 sequences, approximately 14% of them with a count of one. Roughly 13% of the sample belongs to the ten largest clones.

Input material: blood. The clonotype originates from a man between 18 and 35 years old with Graves' ophthalmopathy.

In nucleotides, the sequence is TGTGCCAGCCTCCCCGGGACTAGCGGCTACAATGAGCAGTTCTTC. This yields the protein CASLPGTSGYNEQFF. Rearrangement joined TRBV27 to TRBJ2-1, and 11 bases in between align with TRBD2. Looking up the germline V gene (reference sequence) yields CDR1 MNHEY and CDR2 SMNVEV. Clipping removes 8 bases from V and 3 bases from J, with 6 as the unmatched junction base count. The CDR3 numbers 15 residues from cysteine through phenylalanine. Left in the record is the CDR3 DNA by itself, 45 bases read in frame from the first base.